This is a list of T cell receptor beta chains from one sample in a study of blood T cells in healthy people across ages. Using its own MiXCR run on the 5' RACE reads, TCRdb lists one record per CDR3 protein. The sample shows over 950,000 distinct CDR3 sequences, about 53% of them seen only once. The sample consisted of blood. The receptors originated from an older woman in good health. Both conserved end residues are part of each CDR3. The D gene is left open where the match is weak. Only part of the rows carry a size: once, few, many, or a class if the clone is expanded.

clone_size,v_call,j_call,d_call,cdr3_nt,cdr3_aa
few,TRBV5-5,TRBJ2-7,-,TGTGCCAGCACCCCTATAGGAGCCTACGAGCAGTACTTC,CASTPIGAYEQYF
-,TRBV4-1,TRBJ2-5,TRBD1,TGCGCCAGCAGCCAAGACGCGACAGGGGAGTGGGAGACCCAGTACTTC,CASSQDATGEWETQYF
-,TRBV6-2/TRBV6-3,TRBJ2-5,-,TGTGCCAGCAGTTCCTTGTCCGTACAGTACTTC,CASSSLSVQYF
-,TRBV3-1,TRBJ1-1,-,TGTGCCAGCAGCCGATACAACACTGAAGCTTTCTTT,CASSRYNTEAFF
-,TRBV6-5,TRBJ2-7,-,TGTGCCAGCAGTACCGCGTCCGGGACCCCCTCCTACGAGCAGTACTTC,CASSTASGTPSYEQYF
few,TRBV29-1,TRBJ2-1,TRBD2,TGCAGCGTTGAGGAGGTAGCGGGAGTAGGTGAGCAGTTCTTC,CSVEEVAGVGEQFF
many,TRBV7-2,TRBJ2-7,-,TGTGCCAGCAGCTTTTCTCCGAGCTCCTACGAGCAGTACTTC,CASSFSPSSYEQYF
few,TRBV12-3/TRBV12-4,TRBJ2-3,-,TGTGCCAGCAGTACCGACCGGTACACAGATACGCAGTATTTT,CASSTDRYTDTQYF
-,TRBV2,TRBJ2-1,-,TGTGCCAGCATTGGGCAGGGGTGGGGTGAGCAGTTCTTC,CASIGQGWGEQFF
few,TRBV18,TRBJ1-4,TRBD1,TGTGCCAGCTCACCCTCGACAGGGGGTGGTGAAAAACTGTTTTTT,CASSPSTGGGEKLFF
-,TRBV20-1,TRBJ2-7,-,TGCAGTGCTCCCGGATTCCCGGGCGGGAAATACGAGCAGTACTTC,CSAPGFPGGKYEQYF
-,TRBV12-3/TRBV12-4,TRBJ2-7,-,TGTGCCAGCAGTTTAGGGCGCCGTGGGGTCGAGCAGTACTTC,CASSLGRRGVEQYF
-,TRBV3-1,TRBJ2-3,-,TGTGCCAGCAGCCAGCTTCTCGGGATCACAGATACGCAGTATTTT,CASSQLLGITDTQYF
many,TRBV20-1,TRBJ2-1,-,TGCAGTGCTAGAGGGGTAATTAATGAGCAGTTCTTC,CSARGVINEQFF
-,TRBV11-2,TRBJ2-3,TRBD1,TGTGCCAGCAGCCCCCGTACGCCCTCAGGGGGTTTGGCAGATACGCAGTATTTT,CASSPRTPSGGLADTQYF
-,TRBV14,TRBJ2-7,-,TGTGCCAGCAGCATTGACAAGGGCTACTACGAGCAGTACTTC,CASSIDKGYYEQYF
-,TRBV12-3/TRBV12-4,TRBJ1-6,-,TGTGCCAGCAGTCGCTATTCACCCCCCCACTTT,CASSRYSPPHF
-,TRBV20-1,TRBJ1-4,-,TGCAGTGCCCCAAGGGAACCGGACGAAAAACTGTTTTTT,CSAPREPDEKLFF
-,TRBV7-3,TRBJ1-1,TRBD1,TGTGCCAGCAGCTTTACAGGGGGTGGTGAAGCTTTCTTT,CASSFTGGGEAFF
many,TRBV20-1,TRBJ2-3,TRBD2,TGCAGTGCTAGAGGGGGGGGATTCGGCACAGATACGCAGTATTTT,CSARGGGFGTDTQYF
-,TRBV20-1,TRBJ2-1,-,TGCAGTGCTAGTATCCCGACACCCGGCCCCAATGAGCAGTTCTTC,CSASIPTPGPNEQFF
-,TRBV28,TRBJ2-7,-,TGTGCCAGCAGTTTGAGGGGTTTGAAGGAGAGGGAGCAGTACTTC,CASSLRGLKEREQYF
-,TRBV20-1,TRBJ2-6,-,TGCAGTGCTCCAGGGGACGGGGCCAACGTCCTGACTTTC,CSAPGDGANVLTF
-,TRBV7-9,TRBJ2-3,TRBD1,TGTGCCAGCAGCCACGTTTGGGGACAGGGCCCAGATACGCAGTATTTT,CASSHVWGQGPDTQYF
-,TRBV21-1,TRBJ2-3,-,TGTGCCAGCAGGGGGACCCCGCAGTATTTT,CASRGTPQYF
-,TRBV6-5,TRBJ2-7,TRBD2,TGTGCCAGCAGGACAACTAGCGGGAGGTTTGATGAGCAGTACTTC,CASRTTSGRFDEQYF
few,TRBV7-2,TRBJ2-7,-,TGTGCCAGCAGTCGAACTGTGACAGACTTTTCCTACGAGCAGTACTTC,CASSRTVTDFSYEQYF
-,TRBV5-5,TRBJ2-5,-,TGTGCCAGCAGCCCACCGATTCCGAGGGATGAGACCCAGTACTTC,CASSPPIPRDETQYF
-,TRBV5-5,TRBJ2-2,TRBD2,TGTGCCAGCAGCTGGGGGACTAGCGGGAGTACCGGGGAGCTGTTTTTT,CASSWGTSGSTGELFF